A selection of T cell receptor beta chains follows, all from one sample in a study of response to subunit inactivated influenza vaccine. TCRdb reprocessed the RT-PCR reads with MiXCR, giving one entry per CDR3 protein. The data show 500,000 to 750,000 distinct CDR3 sequences, with approximately 15% seen just once and 11% held by the top ten. Here the sequenced sample was PBMCs from blood, taken 11 to 12 days after vaccination. The receptors here all came from a man aged 45-65 years who received an inactivated influenza vaccine. CDR3s include the opening cysteine and the closing phenylalanine or tryptophan. The D gene is left open where the match is weak. Clone size is stated in some rows and not others, as once, few, many or a class when expanded.

j_call,d_call,v_call,clone_size,cdr3_nt,cdr3_aa
TRBJ2-1,-,TRBV9,once,TGTGCCAGCAGCGTAGCTACCTCCGGCGGGGACGGTGAGCAGTTCTTC,CASSVATSGGDGEQFF
TRBJ1-5,TRBD1,TRBV20-1,-,TGCAGTGCACTCAAGTTGGGACAGGGGAGTCAGCCCCAGCATTTT,CSALKLGQGSQPQHF
TRBJ2-3,-,TRBV4-3,many,TGCGCCAGCAGCCAAGAGGTGACTAGAGATACGCAGTATTTT,CASSQEVTRDTQYF
TRBJ2-1,-,TRBV4-2,-,TGTGCCAGCAGCCATGCCTGGGCGGCGGCGGGGCTTTCTGATGAGCAGTTCTTC,CASSHAWAAAGLSDEQFF
TRBJ1-5,-,TRBV10-3,-,TGTGCCATCAGTAGGGCCGGGAACAATCAGCACCAGCATTTT,CAISRAGNNQHQHF
TRBJ1-1,-,TRBV20-1,few,TGCAGTGCTAGAGACCCCCAAGGGGGGAGCTACACTGAAGCTTTCTTT,CSARDPQGGSYTEAFF
TRBJ2-5,TRBD1,TRBV14,few,TGTGCCAGCAGCCCCTGGACAGGCCCGTACCAAGAGACCCAGTACTTC,CASSPWTGPYQETQYF
TRBJ2-2,-,TRBV15,-,TGTGCCACCAGCAGAGACCAACTAAGCGCCGGGGAGCTGTTTTTT,CATSRDQLSAGELFF
TRBJ1-1,-,TRBV7-2,many,TGTGCCAGCAGCTTAGGCGGGGACACTGAAGCTTTCTTT,CASSLGGDTEAFF
TRBJ2-4,TRBD1,TRBV9,few,TGTGCCAGCAGCGATCCCAGGGGGAATAACATTCAGTACTTC,CASSDPRGNNIQYF
TRBJ2-7,-,TRBV12-3/TRBV12-4,-,TGTGCCAGCAGTTCCCTGGTCGGGCTAGCGAGAGCCTACGAGCAGTACTTC,CASSSLVGLARAYEQYF
TRBJ2-1,-,TRBV9,-,TGTGCCAGCAGCCCGACAGGGACTAACAATGAGCAGTTCTTC,CASSPTGTNNEQFF
TRBJ2-7,-,TRBV6-1,many,TGTGCCAGCAGTCGTACAGGGACTTACGAGCAGTACTTC,CASSRTGTYEQYF
TRBJ1-5,-,TRBV20-1,few,TGCAGTGCTAGAGCCCCCGGGGGGGCGCGAAGCAATCAGCCCCAGCATTTT,CSARAPGGARSNQPQHF
TRBJ2-3,-,TRBV9,few,TGTGCCAGCAGCGTTACCTCGAACACAGATACGCAGTATTTT,CASSVTSNTDTQYF
TRBJ2-1,TRBD1,TRBV7-9,-,TGTGCCAGCAGCTTCTCTGTTGGACACAGGGGTTTCGGTGAGCAGTTCTTC,CASSFSVGHRGFGEQFF
TRBJ1-6,TRBD1,TRBV7-2,few,TGTGCCAGCAGCGTAGGGACAGCGAATTCACCCCTCCACTTT,CASSVGTANSPLHF
TRBJ1-4,TRBD1,TRBV30,-,TGTGCCTGGAGTGCAAACAGGGGAGTGGGAAAACTGTTTTTT,CAWSANRGVGKLFF
TRBJ2-3,TRBD1,TRBV6-8,-,TGTGCCAGCAGTGAAAGAGACCGGGACAGGGAACGCCCCGATACGCAGTATTTT,CASSERDRDRERPDTQYF
TRBJ1-6,-,TRBV6-2/TRBV6-3,-,TGTGCCAGCAGTTACATCCCCGGGCAGGGGAGACCCCTCCACTTT,CASSYIPGQGRPLHF
TRBJ1-1,TRBD1,TRBV4-2,-,TGTGCCAGCAGCCATCCCGGGACAGGGGGCACTGAAGCTTTCTTT,CASSHPGTGGTEAFF
TRBJ2-3,-,TRBV4-1,few,TGCGCCAGCAGCGTACCGGGACGGGCAGATACGCAGTATTTT,CASSVPGRADTQYF
TRBJ2-2,TRBD1,TRBV15,-,TGTGCCACCAGCCGGACAGGGGGCTCAACCGGGGAGCTGTTTTTT,CATSRTGGSTGELFF
TRBJ2-1,-,TRBV7-2,-,TGTGCCAGCAGCTTCATGGGGAATGAGCAGTTCTTC,CASSFMGNEQFF
TRBJ1-5,-,TRBV20-1,-,TGCAGTGCTGGAGGGACCCAACCCAATCAGCCCCAGCATTTT,CSAGGTQPNQPQHF
TRBJ2-7,TRBD2,TRBV10-3,many,TGTGCCACCTTAAGACTAGCGGGAGATCACGAGCAGTACTTC,CATLRLAGDHEQYF
TRBJ2-1,-,TRBV12-3/TRBV12-4,-,TGTGCCAGCAGTTTAATCGGGGGCCTCCACAATGAGCAGTTCTTC,CASSLIGGLHNEQFF
TRBJ2-6,-,TRBV12-3/TRBV12-4,many,TGTGCCAGCAGGGGGCGTGCTGGGGCCAACGTCCTGACTTTC,CASRGRAGANVLTF
TRBJ2-7,TRBD1,TRBV3-1,few,TGTGCCAGCAGCCCTTGGACAGGGCGCGAGCAGTACTTC,CASSPWTGREQYF
TRBJ2-7,-,TRBV6-6,many,TGTGCCAGCTCGGGAGTTCCCCACGAGCAGTACTTC,CASSGVPHEQYF
TRBJ1-2,TRBD1,TRBV20-1,-,TGCAGTGCTACCCAAGGGGGCGGGAGGACAGACCTGGGCTACACCTTC,CSATQGGGRTDLGYTF
TRBJ2-7,TRBD1,TRBV7-2,many,TGTGCCAGCAGCTTAGAGGGACAGCCGACCTACGAGCAGTACTTC,CASSLEGQPTYEQYF